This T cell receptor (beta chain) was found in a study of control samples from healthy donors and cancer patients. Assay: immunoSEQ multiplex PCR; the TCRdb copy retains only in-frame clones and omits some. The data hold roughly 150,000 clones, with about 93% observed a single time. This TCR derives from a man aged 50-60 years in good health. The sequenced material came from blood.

In DNA, the CDR3 is TGTGCCAGCAGCCAAGCAAGGGGAGGACAAACAAATGAAAAACTGTTTTTT. Translated, it gives CASSQARGGQTNEKLFF. This chain connects TRBV3-1 (or the pseudogene TRBV3-2) to TRBJ1-4; D is possibly TRBD1 (5 bases). Per germline, CDR1 LGHDT and CDR2 YNNKEL (reference sequence). The V and J ends lost 1 base and 5 bases respectively, with 17 bases between them. The CDR3 consists of 17 residues.